A single sample gave rise to the 4 T cell receptor beta chains below, sequenced in a study of cytomegalovirus exposure and HLA in healthy donors. The PCR ran on 60 Vbeta and 13 Jbeta primers. Profiling relied on immunoSEQ multiplex PCR, and the TCRdb table lists in-frame clones only, not all of them. The table shows about 91,000 clones, with approximately 86% occurring only once. Sequenced input: PBMCs. The receptors here all came from a man aged 25-40 years in good health and CMV-seropositive.

CDR3 DNA sequence: TGTGCCAGCAGCTGGCGGGGGTTCTATGGCTACACCTTC. This codes for CASSWRGFYGYTF. This sequence joins TRBV28 and TRBJ1-2; D is possibly TRBD1 (5 bases). This CDR3 region has 13 residues. CDR1 and CDR2 from the germline V gene are MDHEN and SYDVKM. The V and J ends lost 6 bases and 4 bases respectively, with 12 bases between them.

V is TRBV5-1 and J is TRBJ2-7; TRBD1 matches 7 bases. This CDR3 has 14 residues. CDR1 SGHRS and CDR2 YFSETQ come from the germline V gene. Trimming took 0 bases from V and 5 from J; bases not matched to a gene: 5. CDR3 amino acids: CASSLVDRTDEQYF. CDR3 nucleotide sequence: TGCGCCAGCAGCTTGGTGGACAGGACTGACGAGCAGTACTTC.

This clone was observed once. The chain combines TRBV4-1 with TRBJ2-7; the match to TRBD2 covers 11 bases. The germline CDR1 and CDR2 sequences are MGHRA and YSYEKL. The CDR3 spans 14 residues. V dropped 4 bases and J dropped 6; count of bases not matched to a gene: 5. The CDR3 nucleotides read TGCGCCAGCAGCCTAGCGGGAGGGCGGGGCGAGCAGTACTTC. It yields the protein CASSLAGGRGEQYF.

The CDR3 sequence is CSVVDSGRVIGELFF. The CDR3 DNA sequence: TGCAGCGTTGTAGATAGCGGGAGGGTAATCGGGGAGCTGTTTTTT. The chain couples TRBV29-1 to TRBJ2-2; the match to TRBD2 covers 11 bases. Losses at the gene ends were 4 bases for V and 7 bases for J; bases not matched to a gene: 8. Germline V CDR1 and CDR2: SQVTM, ANQGSEA. The CDR3 contains 15 residues.